A selection of T cell receptor beta chains follows, all from one sample in a study of cytomegalovirus exposure and HLA in healthy donors. The protocol was immunoSEQ multiplex PCR, while the TCRdb copy is restricted to in-frame clones and leaves out a portion. The sample consists of 130,000 to 150,000 clones, 80% to 90% of them appearing once. Input material: PBMCs. These receptors originate from a man between 18 and 35 years old in good health and CMV-seropositive. The CDR3 runs from the conserved cysteine through the conserved F or W. Each record gives: V gene, D gene, J gene, clone size, CDR3 protein, CDR3 DNA. A D gene is named only where the DNA matches it firmly. Where a row states a size, it is once, few, many or the class of an expanded clone; other rows omit it.

>TRBV6-5|TRBD1|TRBJ1-3|.
CASTNTGGAGNTIYF
TGTGCCAGCACCAATACAGGGGGCGCCGGAAACACCATATATTTT
>TRBV6-5|TRBD2|TRBJ2-1|once
CASSYSRGEYNEQFF
TGTGCCAGCAGTTACTCCCGGGGGGAATACAATGAGCAGTTCTTC
>TRBV9|TRBD2|TRBJ2-2|.
CASSGLALRELFF
TGTGCCAGCAGCGGACTAGCTCTTCGGGAGCTGTTTTTT
>TRBV6-4|.|TRBJ2-2|once
CASSSANTGELFF
TGTGCCAGCAGTAGCGCGAACACCGGGGAGCTGTTTTTT
>TRBV25-1|TRBD1|TRBJ2-7|.
CASRGQVVYEQYF
TGTGCCAGCAGGGGACAGGTTGTTTACGAGCAGTACTTC
>TRBV10-1|TRBD2|TRBJ2-1|few
CASSESWGGDEQFF
TGCGCCAGCAGTGAGTCATGGGGAGGGGATGAGCAGTTCTTC
>TRBV2|.|TRBJ1-2|.
CASSEAGGHYGYTF
TGTGCCAGCAGTGAAGCGGGAGGGCACTATGGCTACACCTTC
>TRBV5-5|TRBD2|TRBJ2-1|.
CASSLDGTSVYYEQFF
TGTGCCAGCAGCTTGGACGGGACTAGCGTTTATTATGAGCAGTTCTTC
>TRBV5-6|TRBD2|TRBJ2-3|.
CASSLIGRGGTDTQYF
TGTGCCAGCAGCTTAATAGGGCGGGGGGGTACAGATACGCAGTATTTT
>TRBV6-5|TRBD1|TRBJ2-7|.
CASSWQGDEQYF
TGTGCCAGCAGCTGGCAGGGGGATGAGCAGTACTTC
>TRBV12-5|TRBD1|TRBJ1-5|.
CASAHCEDRERSNQPQHF
TGTGCTAGTGCCCATTGCGAGGACAGGGAAAGAAGCAATCAGCCCCAGCATTTT
>TRBV30|TRBD2|TRBJ2-4|.
CAFGTKEQRGRDIQYF
TGTGCCTTCGGGACAAAAGAACAGCGGGGGAGAGACATTCAGTACTTC
>TRBV28|.|TRBJ1-1|.
CASRPIGDSAFF
TGTGCCAGCAGGCCTATAGGAGATTCGGCTTTCTTT
>TRBV15|.|TRBJ2-2|.
CATTLRGTGELFF
TGTGCCACCACTCTAAGAGGGACCGGGGAGCTGTTTTTT
>TRBV7-6|TRBD1|TRBJ2-7|.
CASSLEFGTVYEQYF
TGTGCCAGCAGCTTAGAGTTCGGGACAGTCTACGAGCAGTACTTC
>TRBV6-5|.|TRBJ1-1|once
CASTSGASEAFF
TGTGCCAGCACCTCAGGGGCGTCTGAAGCTTTCTTT
>TRBV28|.|TRBJ2-1|.
CASSFGAGQNEQFF
TGTGCCAGCAGTTTTGGGGCAGGGCAGAATGAGCAGTTCTTC
>TRBV27|.|TRBJ1-5|.
CASSLQGGNQPQHF
TGTGCCAGCAGTTTACAGGGCGGCAATCAGCCCCAGCATTTT
>TRBV28|.|TRBJ1-6|few
CASSFMQGGTGSPLHF
TGTGCCAGCAGTTTTATGCAGGGCGGGACGGGATCACCCCTCCACTTT
>TRBV6-5|TRBD2|TRBJ2-3|once
CASSVSGESTDTQYF
TGTGCCAGCAGTGTCAGCGGGGAGAGCACAGATACGCAGTATTTT
>TRBV6-6|.|TRBJ1-2|.
CASSLMAANYGYTF
TGTGCCAGCAGTCTCATGGCAGCTAACTATGGCTACACCTTC
>TRBV29-1|.|TRBJ1-2|.
CSAPRGGPNYGYTF
TGCAGCGCCCCGCGGGGGGGTCCTAACTATGGCTACACCTTC
>TRBV11-3|.|TRBJ2-3|.
CASSSYTDTQYF
TGTGCCAGCAGTTCTTACACAGATACGCAGTATTTT
>TRBV6-5|.|TRBJ2-3|once
CASSPGGSTDTQYF
TGTGCCAGCAGTCCCGGGGGATCCACAGATACGCAGTATTTT
>TRBV5-1|.|TRBJ1-1|.
CASSLNPSTEAFF
TGCGCCAGCAGCCTAAACCCCTCTACTGAAGCTTTCTTT
>TRBV10-1|TRBD2|TRBJ2-1|.
CASTSGTSGYNEQFF
TGCGCCAGCACCTCCGGGACTAGCGGCTACAATGAGCAGTTCTTC
>TRBV5-1|TRBD2|TRBJ2-5|.
CASSLDPGGRSQYF
TGCGCCAGCAGCTTGGACCCGGGGGGAAGGTCCCAGTACTTC
>TRBV5-4|TRBD1|TRBJ1-6|once
CASSLDPQGNSPLHF
TGTGCCAGCAGCTTGGACCCACAGGGGAATTCACCCCTCCACTTT
>TRBV9|.|TRBJ1-3|.
CASSVVPLGDSGNTIYF
TGTGCCAGCAGCGTAGTCCCCTTGGGGGACTCCGGAAACACCATATATTTT
>TRBV19|.|TRBJ2-1|.
CASSSGGNNEQFF
TGTGCCAGTAGTTCTGGGGGGAACAATGAGCAGTTCTTC
>TRBV7-9|TRBD1|TRBJ1-1|.
CASSSRTGGDFGTEAFF
TGTGCCAGCAGCTCACGGACAGGGGGGGATTTTGGCACTGAAGCTTTCTTT
>TRBV11-2|.|TRBJ1-3|.
CASSLTSGPASGNTIYF
TGTGCCAGCAGCTTAACGTCAGGGCCGGCGTCTGGAAACACCATATATTTT
>TRBV5-1|TRBD1|TRBJ1-5|.
CASSLVPGGWDQPQHF
TGCGCCAGCAGCTTGGTCCCAGGGGGCTGGGATCAGCCCCAGCATTTT
>TRBV4-1|.|TRBJ2-7|few
CASSREDRGYEQYF
TGCGCCAGCAGCCGCGAGGACAGAGGCTACGAGCAGTACTTC
>TRBV29-1|.|TRBJ1-2|.
CSVERPWGQLRSSNYGYTF
TGCAGCGTTGAAAGGCCTTGGGGGCAGCTCCGTTCCTCTAACTATGGCTACACCTTC
>TRBV6-1|.|TRBJ1-5|.
CASSPEAWGDQPQHF
TGTGCCAGCAGTCCCGAGGCCTGGGGAGATCAGCCCCAGCATTTT
>TRBV2|TRBD1|TRBJ1-2|.
CASTGTGAGYTF
TGTGCCAGCACCGGGACAGGGGCTGGCTACACCTTC
>TRBV5-6|.|TRBJ2-1|.
CASSSLFASSYNEQFF
TGTGCCAGCAGCTCTCTATTCGCGAGCTCCTACAATGAGCAGTTCTTC
>TRBV5-6|.|TRBJ2-3|.
CASSLEAYTDTQYF
TGTGCCAGCAGCTTGGAAGCTTACACAGATACGCAGTATTTT
>TRBV5-1|TRBD1|TRBJ1-2|.
CASSPRRDRGDKNYGYTF
TGCGCCAGCAGCCCGAGAAGGGACAGGGGGGATAAAAACTATGGCTACACCTTC
>TRBV6-5|TRBD1|TRBJ2-3|.
CASSPGTVLADTQYF
TGTGCCAGCAGCCCCGGGACAGTACTTGCAGATACGCAGTATTTT
>TRBV4-1|TRBD2|TRBJ2-5|.
CASSQVDASGKTQYF
TGCGCCAGCAGCCAAGTCGACGCTAGCGGAAAGACCCAGTACTTC
>TRBV5-4|TRBD2|TRBJ2-3|.
CASRQLASTDTQYF
TGTGCCAGCAGACAACTAGCGAGCACAGATACGCAGTATTTT
>TRBV30|.|TRBJ2-1|.
CAWSVLNNEQFF
TGTGCCTGGAGTGTACTGAACAATGAGCAGTTCTTC
>TRBV5-4|TRBD1|TRBJ1-5|.
CASSRQGANQPQHF
TGTGCCAGCAGCAGACAGGGGGCGAATCAGCCCCAGCATTTT
>TRBV5-4|TRBD2|TRBJ2-1|.
CASRGLAGYNEQFF
TGTGCCAGCAGGGGGCTAGCGGGATACAATGAGCAGTTCTTC
>TRBV7-8|TRBD1|TRBJ1-2|.
CASSSQDRGDYGYTF
TGTGCCAGCAGCTCACAGGACAGGGGTGACTATGGCTACACCTTC
>TRBV7-8|.|TRBJ2-2|once
CASSLNWRSGELFF
TGTGCCAGCAGCTTAAACTGGAGGTCCGGGGAGCTGTTTTTT
>TRBV28|.|TRBJ1-1|.
CASSGRTVNTEAFF
TGTGCCAGCAGTGGTAGGACAGTGAACACTGAAGCTTTCTTT
>TRBV9|.|TRBJ1-3|.
CATGRASSGNTIYF
TGTGCCACTGGGAGGGCAAGCTCTGGAAACACCATATATTTT